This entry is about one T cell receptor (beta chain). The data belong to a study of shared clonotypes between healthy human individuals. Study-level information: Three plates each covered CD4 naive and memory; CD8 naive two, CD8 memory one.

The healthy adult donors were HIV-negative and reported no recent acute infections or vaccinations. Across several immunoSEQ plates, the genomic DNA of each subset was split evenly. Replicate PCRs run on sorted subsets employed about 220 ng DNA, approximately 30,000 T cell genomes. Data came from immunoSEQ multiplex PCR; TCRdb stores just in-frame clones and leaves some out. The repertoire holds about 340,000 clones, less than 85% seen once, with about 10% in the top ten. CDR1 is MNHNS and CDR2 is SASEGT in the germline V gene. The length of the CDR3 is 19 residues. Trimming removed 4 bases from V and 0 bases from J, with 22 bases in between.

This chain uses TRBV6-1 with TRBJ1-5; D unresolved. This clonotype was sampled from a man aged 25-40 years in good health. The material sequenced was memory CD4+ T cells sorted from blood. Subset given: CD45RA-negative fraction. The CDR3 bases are TGTGCCAGCAGTGGGGGAGGCATCGCACCCTTCTATAGCAATCAGCCCCAGCATTTT. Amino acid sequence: CASSGGGIAPFYSNQPQHF.